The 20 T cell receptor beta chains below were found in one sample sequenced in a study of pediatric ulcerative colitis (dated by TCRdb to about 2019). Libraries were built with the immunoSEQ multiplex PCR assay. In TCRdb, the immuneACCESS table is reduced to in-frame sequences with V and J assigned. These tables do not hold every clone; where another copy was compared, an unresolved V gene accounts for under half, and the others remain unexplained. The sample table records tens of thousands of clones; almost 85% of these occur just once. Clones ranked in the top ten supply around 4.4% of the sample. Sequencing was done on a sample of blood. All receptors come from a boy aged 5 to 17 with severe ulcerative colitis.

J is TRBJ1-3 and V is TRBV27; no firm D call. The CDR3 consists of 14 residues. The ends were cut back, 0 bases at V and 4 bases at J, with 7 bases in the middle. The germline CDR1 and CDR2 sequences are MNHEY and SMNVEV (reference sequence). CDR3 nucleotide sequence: TGTGCCAGCAGTTTATCGTCGAGCGGAAACACCATATATTTT. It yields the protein CASSLSSSGNTIYF.

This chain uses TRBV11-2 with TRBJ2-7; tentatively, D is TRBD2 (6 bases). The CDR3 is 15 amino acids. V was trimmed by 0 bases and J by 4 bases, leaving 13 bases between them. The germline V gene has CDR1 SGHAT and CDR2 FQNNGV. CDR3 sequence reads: CASSLDQAGNYEQYF. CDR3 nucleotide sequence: TGTGCCAGCAGCTTAGATCAGGCGGGAAATTACGAGCAGTACTTC.

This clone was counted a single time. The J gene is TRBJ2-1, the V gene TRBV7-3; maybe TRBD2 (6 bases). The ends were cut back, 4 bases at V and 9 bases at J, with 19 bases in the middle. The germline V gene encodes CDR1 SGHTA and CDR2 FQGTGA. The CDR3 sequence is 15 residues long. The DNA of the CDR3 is TGTGCCAGCAGCTCGCTAGCGCCGGGGCAGAGTGAGCAGTTCTTC. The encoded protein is CASSSLAPGQSEQFF.

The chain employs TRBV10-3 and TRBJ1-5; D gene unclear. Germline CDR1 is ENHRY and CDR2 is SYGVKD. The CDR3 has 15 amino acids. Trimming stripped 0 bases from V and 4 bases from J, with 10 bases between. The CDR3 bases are TGTGCCATCAGTGAGTCTGTAAGGGAGAATCAGCCCCAGCATTTT. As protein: CAISESVRENQPQHF.

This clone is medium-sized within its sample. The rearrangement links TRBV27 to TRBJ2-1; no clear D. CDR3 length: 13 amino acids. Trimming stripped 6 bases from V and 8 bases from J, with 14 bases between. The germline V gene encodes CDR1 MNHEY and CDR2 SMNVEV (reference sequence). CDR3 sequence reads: CASSPGSVHEQFF. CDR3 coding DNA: TGTGCCAGCAGCCCGGGTAGTGTCCATGAGCAGTTCTTC.

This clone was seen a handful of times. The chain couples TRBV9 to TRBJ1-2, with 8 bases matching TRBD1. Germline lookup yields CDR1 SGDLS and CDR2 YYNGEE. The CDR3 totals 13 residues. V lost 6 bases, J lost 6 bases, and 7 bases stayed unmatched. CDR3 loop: CASNQDRVDGYTF. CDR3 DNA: TGTGCCAGCAACCAGGACAGGGTTGATGGCTACACCTTC.

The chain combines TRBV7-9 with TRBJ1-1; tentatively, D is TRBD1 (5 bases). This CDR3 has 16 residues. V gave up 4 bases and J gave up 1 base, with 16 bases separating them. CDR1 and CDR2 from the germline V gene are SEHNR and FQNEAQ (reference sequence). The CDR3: CASSSQAWQGNTEAFF. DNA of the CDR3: TGTGCCAGCAGCTCTCAGGCCTGGCAGGGGAACACTGAAGCTTTCTTT.

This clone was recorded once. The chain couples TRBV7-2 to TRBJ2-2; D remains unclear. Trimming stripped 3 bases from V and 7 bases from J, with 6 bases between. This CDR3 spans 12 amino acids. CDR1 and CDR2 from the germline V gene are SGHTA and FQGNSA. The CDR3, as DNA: TGTGCCAGCAGCTTCAATCGCGGGGAGCTGTTTTTT. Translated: CASSFNRGELFF.

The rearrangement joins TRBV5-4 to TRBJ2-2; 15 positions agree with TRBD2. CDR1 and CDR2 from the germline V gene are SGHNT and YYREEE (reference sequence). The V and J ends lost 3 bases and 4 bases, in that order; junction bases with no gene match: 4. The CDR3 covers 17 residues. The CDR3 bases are TGTGCCAGCAGCTGGACTAGCGGGGGGGCGGGCACCGGGGAGCTGTTTTTT. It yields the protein CASSWTSGGAGTGELFF.

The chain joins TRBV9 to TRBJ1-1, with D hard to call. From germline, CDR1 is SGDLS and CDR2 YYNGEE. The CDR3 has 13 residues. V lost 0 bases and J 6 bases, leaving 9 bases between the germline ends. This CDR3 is CASSVGPGSEAFF. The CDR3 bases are TGTGCCAGCAGCGTAGGTCCAGGATCTGAAGCTTTCTTT. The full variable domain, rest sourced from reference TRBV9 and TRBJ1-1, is DSGVTQTPKHLITATGQRVTLRCSPRSGDLSVYWYQQSLDQGLQFLIQYYNGEERAKGNILERFSAQQFPDLHSELNLSSLELGDSALYFCASSVGPGSEAFFGQGTRLTVV.

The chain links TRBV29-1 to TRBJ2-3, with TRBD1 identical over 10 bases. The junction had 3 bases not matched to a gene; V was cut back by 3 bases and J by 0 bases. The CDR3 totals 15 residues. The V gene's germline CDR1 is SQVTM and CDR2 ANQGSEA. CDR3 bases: TGCAGCGTTGAGGGACAGGGGACTAGCACAGATACGCAGTATTTT. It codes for CSVEGQGTSTDTQYF.

The DNA for the CDR3 is TGTGCCAGCAGTTATAACGGGGGTCTTGGAAACACCATATATTTT. Translated: CASSYNGGLGNTIYF. This chain uses TRBV6-5 with TRBJ1-3; perhaps TRBD1 as D (5 bases). V was shortened by 3 bases and J by 3 bases, with 12 bases between the two germline ends. This CDR3 contains 15 residues. In germline, CDR1 is MNHEY, CDR2 SVGAGI.

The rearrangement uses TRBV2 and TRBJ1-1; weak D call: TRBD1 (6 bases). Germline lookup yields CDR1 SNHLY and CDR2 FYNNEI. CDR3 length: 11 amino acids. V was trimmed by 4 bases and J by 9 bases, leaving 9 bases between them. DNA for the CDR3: TGTGCCAGCAGTGCGGACAGTCAAGCTTTCTTT. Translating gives CASSADSQAFF.

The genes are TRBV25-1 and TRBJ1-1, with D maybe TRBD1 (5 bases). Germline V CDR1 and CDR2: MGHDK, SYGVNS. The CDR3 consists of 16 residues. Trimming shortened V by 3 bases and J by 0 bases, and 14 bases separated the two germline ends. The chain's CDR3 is CASSDLPGNMNTEAFF. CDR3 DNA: TGTGCCAGCAGTGATCTCCCAGGGAACATGAACACTGAAGCTTTCTTT.

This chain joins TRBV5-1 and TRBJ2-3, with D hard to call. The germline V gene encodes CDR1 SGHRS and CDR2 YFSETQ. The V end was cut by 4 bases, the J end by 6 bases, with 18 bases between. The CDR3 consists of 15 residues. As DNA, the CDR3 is TGCGCCAGCAGCCAGGACGCCTCGGGCGCGGATACGCAGTATTTT. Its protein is CASSQDASGADTQYF.

The CDR3 DNA reads as TGTGCCAGCAGCTCAATAGACAGGGGGCTGAACACTGAAGCTTTCTTT. This encodes CASSSIDRGLNTEAFF. The chain recombines TRBV7-9 with TRBJ1-1, with 10 nucleotides matching TRBD1. V dropped 4 bases and J dropped 0; count of bases not matched to a gene: 5. In germline, CDR1 is SEHNR, CDR2 FQNEAQ (reference sequence). The CDR3 extends over 16 amino acids.

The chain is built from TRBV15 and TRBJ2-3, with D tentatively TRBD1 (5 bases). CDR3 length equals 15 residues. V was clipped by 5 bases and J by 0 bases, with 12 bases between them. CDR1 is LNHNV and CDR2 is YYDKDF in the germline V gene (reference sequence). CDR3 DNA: TGTGCCACCAGCCTACGGGCAGGGAGCACAGATACGCAGTATTTT. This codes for CATSLRAGSTDTQYF.

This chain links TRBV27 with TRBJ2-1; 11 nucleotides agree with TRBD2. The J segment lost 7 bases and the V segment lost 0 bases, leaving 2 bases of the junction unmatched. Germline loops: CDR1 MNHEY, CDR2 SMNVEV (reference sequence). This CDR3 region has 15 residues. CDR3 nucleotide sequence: TGTGCCAGCAGTTTATCGGCTAGCGGGGGGAATGAGCAGTTCTTC. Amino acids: CASSLSASGGNEQFF.

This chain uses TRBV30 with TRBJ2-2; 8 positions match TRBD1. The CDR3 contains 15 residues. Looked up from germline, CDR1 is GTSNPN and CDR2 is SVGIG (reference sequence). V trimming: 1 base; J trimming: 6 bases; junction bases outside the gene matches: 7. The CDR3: CAWSAGTGNPGELFF. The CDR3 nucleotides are TGTGCCTGGAGTGCCGGGACAGGTAATCCCGGGGAGCTGTTTTTT.

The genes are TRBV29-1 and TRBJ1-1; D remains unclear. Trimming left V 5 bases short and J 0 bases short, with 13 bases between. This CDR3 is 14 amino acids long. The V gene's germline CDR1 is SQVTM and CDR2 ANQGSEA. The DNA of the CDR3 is TGCAGCGTTTTCATAGTTATTATGAACACTGAAGCTTTCTTT. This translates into CSVFIVIMNTEAFF.